These 30 T cell receptor beta chains share one sample of origin, sequenced in a study of blood T cell repertoires in COVID-19. Profiling relied on immunoSEQ multiplex PCR, and the TCRdb table lists in-frame clones only, not all of them. The sample contains approximately 94,000 clones, 75% to 85% of which appear only once. The specimen sequenced was peripheral blood. These receptors were taken from a man aged 60-69 years with acute or convalescent COVID-19.

J is TRBJ2-3 and V is TRBV14, with TRBD2 matching over 9 bases. The V gene end was trimmed by 0 bases and the J gene end by 7 bases; junction bases not matched to a gene: 8. This CDR3 contains 16 residues. Germline assignment: CDR1 SGHDN and CDR2 FVKESK. The CDR3 sequence: CASSQDRLAGPNTQYF. The CDR3 DNA sequence: TGTGCCAGCAGCCAAGATAGGCTAGCGGGGCCGAATACGCAGTATTTT.

The chain is built from TRBV7-2 and TRBJ1-6; maybe TRBD1 (6 bases). V dropped 2 bases and J dropped 4 bases, with 15 bases sitting between them. Germline-derived CDR1 and CDR2 are SGHTA and FQGNSA. The CDR3 is 17 residues long. The CDR3 DNA is TGTGCCAGCAGCTTACAATCAGGGGCTCGGTATAATTCACCCCTCCACTTT. Translation gives CASSLQSGARYNSPLHF.

This chain links TRBV19 with TRBJ1-6, with D unresolved. The CDR3 is 14 residues long. In germline, CDR1 is LNHDA, CDR2 SQIVND (reference sequence). Trimming removed 6 bases from V and 7 bases from J, with 13 bases in between. As DNA, the CDR3 is TGTGCCAGTAGCTCGGGAGGGCTGAATTCACCCCTCCACTTT. Encoded protein: CASSSGGLNSPLHF.

The chain links TRBV2 to TRBJ1-6; D gene unclear. This CDR3 has 16 residues. The ends were cut back, 1 base at V and 0 bases at J, with 7 bases in the middle. Germline V gene sequence: CDR1 SNHLY, CDR2 FYNNEI. The CDR3 protein is CASSEERSSYNSPLHF. For the CDR3, the DNA is TGTGCCAGCAGTGAAGAAAGGAGCTCCTATAATTCACCCCTCCACTTT.

V is TRBV5-1 and J is TRBJ2-1, with TRBD2 identical over 9 bases. V lost 0 bases, J lost 5 bases, and 3 bases stayed unmatched. The CDR3 totals 15 residues. Germline V gives CDR1 SGHRS, CDR2 YFSETQ. The CDR3 sequence: CASSLGTSVNNEQFF. CDR3 DNA: TGCGCCAGCAGCTTGGGGACTAGCGTAAACAATGAGCAGTTCTTC. The variable domain in full, with the rest retrieved from reference TRBV5-1 and TRBJ2-1, is KAGVTQTPRYLIKTRGQQVTLSCSPISGHRSVSWYQQTPGQGLQFLFEYFSETQRNKGNFPGRFSGRQFSNSRSEMNVSTLELGDSALYLCASSLGTSVNNEQFFGPGTRLTVL.

The rearrangement uses TRBV19 and TRBJ1-1; D is perhaps TRBD1 (6 bases). Looked up from germline, CDR1 is LNHDA and CDR2 is SQIVND (reference sequence). CDR3 size: 14 residues. V lost 5 bases and J 1 base, leaving 11 bases between the germline ends. The CDR3 bases are TGTGCCAGTAGTGCCCAGGGGACGAACACTGAAGCTTTCTTT. This codes for CASSAQGTNTEAFF.

A single count supports this clone. V is TRBV4-1 and J is TRBJ1-6; 7 nucleotides match TRBD1. The CDR3 runs 17 residues. CDR1 and CDR2 (germline): MGHRA, YSYEKL. V was clipped by 0 bases and J by 0 bases; unmatched bases: 2. CDR3 coding DNA: TGCGCCAGCAGCCAAGACCGGGACAGCTCCTATAATTCACCCCTCCACTTT. It specifies CASSQDRDSSYNSPLHF.

The V gene is TRBV7-2, the J gene TRBJ1-2; D perhaps matches TRBD1 (6 bases). The CDR3 extends over 15 amino acids. CDR1 SGHTA and CDR2 FQGNSA come from the germline V gene. The V end lost 5 bases, the J end lost 2 bases, and 15 bases lay between the germline ends. CDR3 sequence reads: CASSPRVGANYGYTF. For the CDR3, the DNA is TGTGCCAGCAGCCCCCGGGTGGGGGCGAACTATGGCTACACCTTC.

The V and J genes are TRBV28 and TRBJ2-3, with 7 bases fitting TRBD1. Germline-derived CDR1 and CDR2 are MDHEN and SYDVKM. After removal of 6 bases from V and 3 bases from J, the junction contained 9 bases not matched to a gene. The CDR3 loop spans 15 amino acids. The CDR3 sequence is CASSTPGQKTDTQYF. CDR3 in DNA: TGTGCCAGCAGCACCCCGGGACAGAAAACAGATACGCAGTATTTT.

V usage is TRBV2 and J usage is TRBJ1-2; possible D gene TRBD1, 5 bases. Germline CDR1 reads SNHLY; CDR2 reads FYNNEI. CDR3 length: 13 amino acids. V was cut by 5 bases and J by 0 bases, with 7 bases left in between. CDR3 DNA sequence: TGTGCCAGCAGTCCAGGGTCTAACTATGGCTACACCTTC. As protein: CASSPGSNYGYTF.

CDR3 in DNA: TGTGCCAGCAGTAGGCGTCGGGTTAGCTCCTACGAGCAGTACGTC. Its translation is CASSRRRVSSYEQYV. V and J are TRBV6-5 and TRBJ2-7; D not certain. There are 15 residues in the CDR3. The V end lost 5 bases, the J end lost 0 bases, and 14 bases lay between the germline ends. Germline lookup yields CDR1 MNHEY and CDR2 SVGAGI.

The chain employs TRBV19 and TRBJ1-5, with D possibly being TRBD1 (6 bases). Germline CDR1 is LNHDA and CDR2 is SQIVND (reference sequence). This CDR3 spans 13 amino acids. V lost 9 bases and J lost 4, with 13 bases in between. CDR3 residues: CASRDMGNQPQHF. CDR3 in DNA: TGTGCCAGCCGGGACATGGGGAATCAGCCCCAGCATTTT.

This clone was counted between two and nine times. The V gene is TRBV7-6, the J gene TRBJ2-3; TRBD2 agrees at 14 bases. V trimming: 5 bases; J trimming: 1 base; junction bases outside the gene matches: 11. The CDR3 is 19 residues long. The germline gives CDR1 SGHVS, CDR2 FNYEAQ. The chain's CDR3 is CASSLPRTSGGIRTDTQYF. CDR3 nucleotide sequence: TGTGCCAGCAGCCTCCCCCGGACTAGCGGGGGGATTCGCACAGATACGCAGTATTTT. Using reference TRBV7-6 and TRBJ2-3 for the parts outside the CDR3, the full variable domain is GAGVSQSPRYKVTKRGQDVALRCDPISGHVSLYWYRQALGQGPEFLTYFNYEAQQDKSGLPNDRFSAERPEGSISTLTIQRTEQRDSAMYRCASSLPRTSGGIRTDTQYFGPGTRLTVL.

The rearrangement uses TRBV13 and TRBJ2-3; TRBD2 agrees at 9 bases. The CDR3 totals 16 residues. V shed 5 bases, J shed 6 bases, and the junction held 12 bases outside the gene matches. Germline V gene sequence: CDR1 PRHDT, CDR2 FYEKMQ (reference sequence). CDR3 DNA: TGTGCCAGCAGCCCGCAGGGTGGCGGGGGGGCCGATACGCAGTATTTT. This codes for CASSPQGGGGADTQYF.

The rearrangement joins TRBV11-3 to TRBJ2-1, with TRBD2 matching 9 bases. Trimming took 5 bases from V and 1 from J; bases not matched to a gene: 9. The CDR3 consists of 17 residues. Germline CDR1 reads SGHNT; CDR2 reads YENEEA. DNA of the CDR3: TGTGCCAGCAGCCCGGGGGGTAGCGGGGGATCCTACAATGAGCAGTTCTTC. Encoded protein: CASSPGGSGGSYNEQFF.

The genes are TRBV28 and TRBJ1-2; D remains unclear. The CDR3 spans 11 residues. Germline V lookup: CDR1 MDHEN, CDR2 SYDVKM. Trimming stripped 3 bases from V and 5 bases from J, with 4 bases between. CDR3 amino acids: CASSFTYGYTF. For the CDR3, the DNA is TGTGCCAGCAGTTTTACATATGGCTACACCTTC.

The sample holds one count of this clone. The chain employs TRBV5-1 and TRBJ2-3; perhaps TRBD2 as D (5 bases). V lost 0 bases to trimming and J lost 2 bases, with 25 bases between them. Germline values: CDR1 SGHRS, CDR2 YFSETQ. This CDR3 contains 20 residues. The CDR3 is CASSLAMVSVPFKNTDTQYF. The CDR3 DNA reads as TGCGCCAGCAGCTTGGCCATGGTTAGCGTCCCGTTCAAGAACACAGATACGCAGTATTTT.

The chain uses TRBV27 and TRBJ1-1, with 7 positions matching TRBD1. Germline V CDR1 and CDR2: MNHEY, SMNVEV (reference sequence). V lost 2 bases, J lost 5 bases, and 8 bases stayed unmatched. The CDR3 contains 15 residues. The DNA of the CDR3 is TGTGCCAGCAGTTTAAACAGGGGAGTGGCAACTGAAGCTTTCTTT. Translated: CASSLNRGVATEAFF.

V usage is TRBV28 and J usage is TRBJ2-6; D is undetermined. The CDR3 is 14 amino acids. CDR1 MDHEN and CDR2 SYDVKM come from the germline V gene. Trimming shortened V by 6 bases and J by 0 bases, and 6 bases separated the two germline ends. CDR3 protein: CASSYSSGANVLTF. The CDR3 nucleotides are TGTGCCAGCAGCTACAGCTCTGGGGCCAACGTCCTGACTTTC.

The chain combines TRBV5-1 with TRBJ2-5, with 7 bases that match TRBD1. The CDR3 is 16 residues long. The germline CDR1 and CDR2 sequences are SGHRS and YFSETQ. V lost 1 base, J lost 1 base, and 7 bases stayed unmatched. CDR3 nucleotide sequence: TGCGCCAGCAGCTTGACCGGGGACAGCACCCAAGAGACCCAGTACTTC. It codes for CASSLTGDSTQETQYF.

Only a few counts were recorded for this clone. V usage is TRBV28 and J usage is TRBJ1-2; 10 positions agree with TRBD1. The CDR3 length is 14 residues. V dropped 5 bases and J dropped 8; count of bases not matched to a gene: 8. Per the germline V gene, CDR1 is MDHEN and CDR2 is SYDVKM. This chain's CDR3 is CASSPAGQGWGYTF. DNA of the CDR3: TGTGCCAGCAGTCCCGCGGGACAGGGGTGGGGCTACACCTTC.

The rearrangement joins TRBV5-1 to TRBJ1-2; a weak D match, TRBD1 (5 bases). This CDR3 contains 17 residues. In germline, CDR1 is SGHRS, CDR2 YFSETQ. V lost 0 bases and J 4 bases, leaving 19 bases between the germline ends. CDR3 in DNA: TGCGCCAGCAGCTTGGTCCTTCAGGGAATTACGGCCTATGGCTACACCTTC. As protein: CASSLVLQGITAYGYTF.

The chain links TRBV6-2 or TRBV6-3 to TRBJ1-2; D unresolved. CDR1 and CDR2 from the germline V gene are MNHEY and SVGEGT. The length of the CDR3 is 12 residues. V lost 6 bases and J lost 5, with 10 bases in between. The DNA for the CDR3 is TGTGCCAGCAGCAACTCCCCTTATGGCTACACCTTC. It yields the protein CASSNSPYGYTF.

The V call is TRBV28, the J call TRBJ1-1; 10 nucleotides agree with TRBD1. CDR3 size: 13 residues. J lost 11 bases, V lost 2 bases, and 5 bases had no gene match. Germline CDR1 MDHEN, CDR2 SYDVKM. The CDR3 DNA follows: TGTGCCAGCAGTTTACCGTTGGGACAGGGGGCTTTCTTT. Its translation: CASSLPLGQGAFF.

The J gene is TRBJ2-7, the V gene TRBV6-2 or TRBV6-3; D remains ambiguous. From germline, CDR1 is MNHEY and CDR2 SVGEGT. There are 14 residues in the CDR3. V was cut by 4 bases and J by 3 bases, with 13 bases left in between. The CDR3 DNA is TGTGCCAGCAGTTTTCCTCACGGTGGCTACGAGCAGTACTTC. Protein: CASSFPHGGYEQYF.

J is TRBJ1-4 and V is TRBV18, with 11 positions matching TRBD1. J gave up 2 bases and V 1 base, and 9 bases lay outside the gene matches. The CDR3 is 19 residues long. CDR1 and CDR2 (germline): KGHSH, LQKENI. The CDR3 here is CASSPLSGTGGATNEKLFF. CDR3 bases: TGTGCCAGCTCACCACTTTCCGGGACAGGGGGAGCTACTAATGAAAAACTGTTTTTT.

This chain joins TRBV4-2 and TRBJ2-7; 7 bases match TRBD2. The CDR3 has 16 amino acids. V was pared by 4 bases and J by 0 bases, with 9 bases of the junction left unmatched. Germline assignment: CDR1 LGHNA and CDR2 YNFKEQ. CDR3 amino acids: CASSPHGGGVSYEQYF. For the CDR3, the DNA is TGTGCCAGCAGCCCCCATGGTGGGGGGGTCTCCTACGAGCAGTACTTC.

V gene TRBV20-1 combines with J gene TRBJ1-1; D may be TRBD1 (5 bases). V shed 7 bases and J shed 4 bases, with 10 bases lying between them. Germline V lookup: CDR1 DFQATT, CDR2 SNEGSKA (reference sequence). The length of the CDR3 is 11 residues. The CDR3 sequence is CSVQGITEAFF. For the CDR3, the DNA is TGCAGTGTGCAGGGTATCACTGAAGCTTTCTTT.

This clone showed up just a few times. V is TRBV27 and J is TRBJ2-3; 7 positions agree with TRBD2. The CDR3 is 14 amino acids. V lost 3 bases to trimming and J lost 6 bases; unmatched junction nucleotides: 6. The germline V gene has CDR1 MNHEY and CDR2 SMNVEV (reference sequence). In DNA, the CDR3 is TGTGCCAGCAGTTTGGGACTAAATTACGATACGCAGTATTTT. Its translation is CASSLGLNYDTQYF.

V gene TRBV5-6 combines with J gene TRBJ2-1, with 9 bases fitting TRBD1. The junction had 11 bases not matched to a gene; V was cut back by 4 bases and J by 3 bases. Germline-derived CDR1 and CDR2 are SGHDT and YYEEEE. CDR3 length equals 17 residues. CDR3 bases: TGTGCCAGCAGCAACCTACAGCCGGGACAGGGCTACAATGAGCAGTTCTTC. Its protein is CASSNLQPGQGYNEQFF.